This T cell receptor (beta chain) originates from a study of metastatic and nonmetastatic thyroid tumors. About the study: Across blood and tumor or nodule tissue, repertoires from malignant and benign thyroid patients were compared with one another. Study-level results: Reportedly, malignant thyroid tumors had significantly higher TCR beta diversity than benign nodules, in blood and tumor.

TCRdb reanalyzed the PCR reads via MiXCR. The data show approximately 82,000 clones, around an eighth seen once. This clone was observed a few times. Its antigen remains unknown. A much larger clone lies a single base off, so this may be a read error. Nobody among the patients had been given any treatment before thyroid surgery. CDR1 and CDR2 from the germline V gene are MRHNA and SNTAGT. The CDR3 totals 15 residues. After removal of 7 bases from V and 8 bases from J, the junction contained 13 bases not matched to a gene. Sequencing was carried out using tumor tissue. The TCR comes from a female donor with papillary thyroid cancer or a benign thyroid nodule (not recorded which). Some clones in this sample may be carry-over from other donors' samples. The chain is built from TRBV6-4 and TRBJ2-1; 8 nucleotides line up with TRBD2. CDR3 protein: CASILLAGGPDEQFF. The CDR3 nucleotides are TGTGCCAGCATTCTGCTTGCGGGAGGACCGGATGAGCAGTTCTTC.